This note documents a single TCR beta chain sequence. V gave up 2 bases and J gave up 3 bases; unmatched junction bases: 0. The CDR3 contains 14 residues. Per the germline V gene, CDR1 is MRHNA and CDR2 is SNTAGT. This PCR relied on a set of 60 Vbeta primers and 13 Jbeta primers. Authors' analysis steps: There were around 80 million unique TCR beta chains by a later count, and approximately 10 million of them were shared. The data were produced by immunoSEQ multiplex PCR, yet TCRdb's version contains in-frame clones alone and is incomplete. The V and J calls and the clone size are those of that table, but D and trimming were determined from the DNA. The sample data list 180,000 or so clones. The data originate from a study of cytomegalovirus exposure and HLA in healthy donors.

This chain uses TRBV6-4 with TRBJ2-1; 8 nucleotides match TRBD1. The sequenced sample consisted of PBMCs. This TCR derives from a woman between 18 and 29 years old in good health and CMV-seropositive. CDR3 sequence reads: CASSDGTGYNEQFF. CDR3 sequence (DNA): TGTGCCAGCAGTGACGGGACAGGCTACAATGAGCAGTTCTTC.